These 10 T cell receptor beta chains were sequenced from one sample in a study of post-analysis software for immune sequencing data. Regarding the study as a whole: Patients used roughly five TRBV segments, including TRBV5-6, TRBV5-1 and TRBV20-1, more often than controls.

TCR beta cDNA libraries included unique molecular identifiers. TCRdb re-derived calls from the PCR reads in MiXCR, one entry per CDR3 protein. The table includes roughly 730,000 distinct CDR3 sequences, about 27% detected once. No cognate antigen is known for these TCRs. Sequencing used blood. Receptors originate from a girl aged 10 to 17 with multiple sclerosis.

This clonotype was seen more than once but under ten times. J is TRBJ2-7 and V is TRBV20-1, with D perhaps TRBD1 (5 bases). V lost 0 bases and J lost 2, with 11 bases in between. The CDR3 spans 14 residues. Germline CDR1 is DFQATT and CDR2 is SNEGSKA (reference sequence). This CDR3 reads CSARDWQGTYEQYF. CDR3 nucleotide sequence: TGCAGTGCTAGAGACTGGCAGGGAACCTACGAGCAGTACTTC.

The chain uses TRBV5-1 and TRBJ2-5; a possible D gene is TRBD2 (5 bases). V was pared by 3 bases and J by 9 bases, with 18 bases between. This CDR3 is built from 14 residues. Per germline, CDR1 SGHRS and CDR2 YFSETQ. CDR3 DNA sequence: TGCGCCAGCAGCTCTAGGGTTGGCTCGGAGGCCCAGTACTTC. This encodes CASSSRVGSEAQYF.

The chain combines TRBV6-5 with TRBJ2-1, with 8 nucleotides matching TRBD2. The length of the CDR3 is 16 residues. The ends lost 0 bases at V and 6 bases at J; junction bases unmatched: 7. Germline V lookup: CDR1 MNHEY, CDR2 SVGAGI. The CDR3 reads CASSYSYGRVANEQFF. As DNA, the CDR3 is TGTGCCAGCAGTTACTCGTACGGGAGGGTCGCCAATGAGCAGTTCTTC.

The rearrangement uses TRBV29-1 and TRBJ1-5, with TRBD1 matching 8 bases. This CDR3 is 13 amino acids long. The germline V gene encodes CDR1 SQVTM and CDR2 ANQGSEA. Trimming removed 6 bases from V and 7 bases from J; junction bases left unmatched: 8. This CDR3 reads CSVRTGKGQPQHF. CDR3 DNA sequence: TGCAGCGTAAGGACAGGGAAAGGCCAGCCCCAGCATTTT.

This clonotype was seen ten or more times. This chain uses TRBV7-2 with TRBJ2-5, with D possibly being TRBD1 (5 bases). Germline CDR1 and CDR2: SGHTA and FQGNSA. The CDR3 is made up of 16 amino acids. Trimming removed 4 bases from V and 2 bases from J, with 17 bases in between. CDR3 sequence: CASSSVPRVGQETQYF. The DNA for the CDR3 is TGTGCCAGCAGCTCCGTTCCCAGGGTTGGGCAAGAGACCCAGTACTTC.

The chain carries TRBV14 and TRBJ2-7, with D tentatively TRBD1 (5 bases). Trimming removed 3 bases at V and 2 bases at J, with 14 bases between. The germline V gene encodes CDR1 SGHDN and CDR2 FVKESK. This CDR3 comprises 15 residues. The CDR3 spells CASSHSGQRAYEQYF. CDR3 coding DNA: TGTGCCAGCAGCCACTCAGGGCAGCGTGCCTACGAGCAGTACTTC.

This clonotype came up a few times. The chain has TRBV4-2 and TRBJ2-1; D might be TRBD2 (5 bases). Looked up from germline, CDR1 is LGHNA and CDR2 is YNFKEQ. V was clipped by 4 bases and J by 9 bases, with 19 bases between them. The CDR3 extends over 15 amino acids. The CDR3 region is CASSLRVGEGREQFF. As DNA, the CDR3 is TGTGCCAGCAGCCTGAGGGTGGGCGAGGGTCGTGAGCAGTTCTTC.

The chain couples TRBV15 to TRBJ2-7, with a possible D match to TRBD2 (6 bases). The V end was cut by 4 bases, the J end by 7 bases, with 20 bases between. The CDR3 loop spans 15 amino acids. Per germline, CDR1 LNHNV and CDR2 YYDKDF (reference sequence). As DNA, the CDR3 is TGTGCCACCAGCAACCGGGGGTCCCCCCCTCGGGAGCAGTACTTC. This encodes CATSNRGSPPREQYF.

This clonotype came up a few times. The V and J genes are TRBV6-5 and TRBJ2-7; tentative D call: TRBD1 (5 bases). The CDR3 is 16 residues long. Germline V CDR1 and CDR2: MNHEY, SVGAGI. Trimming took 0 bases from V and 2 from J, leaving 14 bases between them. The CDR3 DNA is TGTGCCAGCAGTTACTCCTCGACAGCTATTACCTACGAGCAGTACTTC. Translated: CASSYSSTAITYEQYF.

CDR3 loop: CASSLEGTIPSYEQYF. The DNA of the CDR3 is TGTGCCAGCAGCTTAGAAGGGACAATACCCTCCTACGAGCAGTACTTC. The J gene is TRBJ2-5, the V gene TRBV7-2; D possibly corresponds to TRBD1 (6 bases). The DNA end lines up better with TRBJ2-7; the J call may be wrong. Germline CDR1 is SGHTA and CDR2 is FQGNSA. This CDR3 spans 16 amino acids.